The 21 T cell receptor beta chains below were found in one sample sequenced in a study of cytomegalovirus exposure and HLA in healthy donors. The PCR had 60 Vbeta and 13 Jbeta primers. Sequencing used immunoSEQ multiplex PCR; TCRdb keeps in-frame clones, though not all of them. Among about 160,000 clones, approximately 84% were seen once, and the ten largest hold 1%. The material sequenced was PBMCs. The receptors stem from a young man in good health and CMV-seronegative.

This sequence joins TRBV25-1 and TRBJ2-2; 7 nucleotides line up with TRBD1. The J segment lost 2 bases and the V segment lost 6 bases, leaving 3 bases of the junction unmatched. Per germline, CDR1 MGHDK and CDR2 SYGVNS. The CDR3 covers 14 residues. CDR3 amino acids: CASRTGYNTGELFF. The CDR3 DNA is TGTGCCAGCAGGACAGGGTATAACACCGGGGAGCTGTTTTTT. Together with reference TRBV25-1 and TRBJ2-2, the CDR3 gives the full variable domain: EADIYQTPRYLVIGTGKKITLECSQTMGHDKMYWYQQDPGMELHLIHYSYGVNSTEKGDLSSESTVSRIRTEHFPLTLESARPSHTSQYLCASRTGYNTGELFFGEGSRLTVL.

The CDR3 coding sequence is TGTGCCACCATAAGGGGACTAGCCGTTTACAATGAGCAGTTCTTC. It encodes CATIRGLAVYNEQFF. The chain has TRBV28 and TRBJ2-1; 9 bases match TRBD2. This CDR3 is 15 amino acids long. The germline V gene encodes CDR1 MDHEN and CDR2 SYDVKM. The junction had 11 bases not matched to a gene; V was cut back by 10 bases and J by 4 bases.

The chain carries TRBV30 and TRBJ2-4; TRBD1 matches at 7 bases. CDR1 GTSNPN and CDR2 SVGIG come from the germline V gene (reference sequence). This CDR3 spans 16 amino acids. J was trimmed by 0 bases and V by 3 bases; bases with no gene match: 8. The CDR3 region is CAWSKDRVIAKNIQYF. The CDR3 DNA follows: TGTGCCTGGAGCAAAGACAGGGTTATAGCCAAAAACATTCAGTACTTC.

This clone was picked up one time. This chain uses TRBV5-1 with TRBJ2-5; 8 bases align to TRBD2. The CDR3 sequence is 14 residues long. Germline V lookup: CDR1 SGHRS, CDR2 YFSETQ. V was pared by 7 bases and J by 2 bases, with 7 bases of the junction left unmatched. CDR3 nucleotide sequence: TGCGCCAGCCAAACCGGGAGGGGGCAAGAGACCCAGTACTTC. It specifies CASQTGRGQETQYF.

The chain employs TRBV6-5 and TRBJ2-7; 11 positions match TRBD2. Germline V lookup: CDR1 MNHEY, CDR2 SVGAGI. The CDR3 runs to 15 residues. V shed 5 bases, J shed 3 bases, and the junction held 6 bases outside the gene matches. The DNA for the CDR3 is TGTGCCAGCAGTGTTGGACTAGCGGGTTACTACGAGCAGTACTTC. This translates into CASSVGLAGYYEQYF.

The CDR3 DNA is TGCAGCGTTGACGGACAGGGGATGCCGTACGAGCAGTACTTC. It specifies CSVDGQGMPYEQYF. This rearrangement joins TRBV29-1 to TRBJ2-7; 9 bases are shared with TRBD1. Germline V gene lookup returns CDR1 SQVTM and CDR2 ANQGSEA. V shed 3 bases, J shed 4 bases, and the junction held 7 bases outside the gene matches. The length of the CDR3 is 14 residues.

The chain has TRBV29-1 and TRBJ2-1, with a possible D match to TRBD1 (5 bases). The length of the CDR3 is 15 residues. In germline, CDR1 is SQVTM, CDR2 ANQGSEA. Trimming took 3 bases from V and 10 from J, leaving 22 bases between them. CDR3 DNA: TGCAGCGTTGATGTTCAGTGGACATTAAAAAAGGAGCAGTTCTTC. Translation gives CSVDVQWTLKKEQFF.

The chain uses TRBV4-1 and TRBJ2-3, with 8 bases fitting TRBD1. The CDR3 sequence is 14 residues long. V was clipped by 2 bases and J by 6 bases; unmatched bases: 4. Germline CDR1 is MGHRA and CDR2 is YSYEKL. CDR3: CASSQRQGADTQYF. In nucleotides, the CDR3 is TGCGCCAGCAGCCAAAGGCAGGGGGCGGATACGCAGTATTTT.

The chain has TRBV7-2 and TRBJ2-7, with TRBD1 matching 9 bases. In germline, CDR1 is SGHTA, CDR2 FQGNSA. CDR3 size: 16 residues. Losses at the gene ends were 1 base for V and 2 bases for J; bases not matched to a gene: 6. The CDR3 region has the DNA TGTGCCAGCAGCTTAGACCAGGGACAGGGACCCTACGAGCAGTACTTC. As protein: CASSLDQGQGPYEQYF.

V gene TRBV7-2 combines with J gene TRBJ2-1; 7 bases map to TRBD2. Trimming at V came to 3 bases and at J to 7 bases, leaving 0 bases not matched to a gene. CDR1 is SGHTA, CDR2 FQGNSA, per germline. The CDR3 is made up of 12 amino acids. The CDR3 loop reads CASSFSGNEQFF. The CDR3 DNA follows: TGTGCCAGCAGCTTTAGCGGGAATGAGCAGTTCTTC.

This clone was detected a few times. The CDR3 region has the DNA TGTGCCAGCAGCTTGGCCGGGGGGGCCGCTGAAGCTTTCTTT. Protein: CASSLAGGAAEAFF. The chain couples TRBV5-6 to TRBJ1-1; D may be TRBD1 (6 bases). The CDR3 has 14 residues. Trimming stripped 0 bases from V and 6 bases from J, with 12 bases between. In germline, CDR1 is SGHDT, CDR2 YYEEEE. The full variable domain, rest sourced from reference TRBV5-6 and TRBJ1-1, is DAGVTQSPTHLIKTRGQQVTLRCSPKSGHDTVSWYQQALGQGPQFIFQYYEEEERQRGNFPDRFSGHQFPNYSSELNVNALLLGDSALYLCASSLAGGAAEAFFGQGTRLTVV.

This clone is a singleton in its sample. This chain joins TRBV4-2 and TRBJ2-1; D may be TRBD1 (7 bases). The CDR3 loop spans 14 amino acids. CDR1 and CDR2 (germline): LGHNA, YNFKEQ. Trimming took off 0 bases at V and 6 bases at J, with 9 bases between the two ends. CDR3 protein: CASSQDQGGNEQFF. The CDR3 bases are TGTGCCAGCAGCCAAGATCAGGGGGGCAATGAGCAGTTCTTC.

The chain recombines TRBV4-3 with TRBJ2-2; the match to TRBD1 covers 8 bases. From germline, CDR1 is LGHNA and CDR2 YSLEER. The CDR3 spans 15 residues. After removal of 1 base from V and 4 bases from J, the junction contained 2 bases not matched to a gene. DNA of the CDR3: TGCGCCAGCAGCCAAGGCAGGGGGCCCACCGGGGAGCTGTTTTTT. Its protein is CASSQGRGPTGELFF.

This clone was counted a few times. CDR3 protein: CASSPPAGYQETQYF. The CDR3 coding sequence is TGTGCCAGCTCACCACCGGCGGGGTACCAAGAGACCCAGTACTTC. This chain uses TRBV18 with TRBJ2-5; TRBD2 is a possible D gene (6 bases). Germline V gene lookup returns CDR1 KGHSH and CDR2 LQKENI. Trimming took 0 bases from V and 0 from J, leaving 8 bases between them. The CDR3 consists of 15 residues.

The chain combines TRBV4-2 with TRBJ2-2; possibly TRBD2 for D (5 bases). This CDR3 has 19 amino acids. The V gene lost 0 bases and the J gene lost 4 bases, with 21 bases spanning the gap. The V gene's germline CDR1 is LGHNA and CDR2 YNFKEQ. This chain's CDR3 is CASSQDLAQGMEGTGELFF. The CDR3 DNA reads TGTGCCAGCAGCCAAGATTTAGCGCAAGGGATGGAAGGCACCGGGGAGCTGTTTTTT.

The V and J genes are TRBV19 and TRBJ1-1; 8 bases are shared with TRBD1. With V trimmed by 0 bases and J by 5 bases, 2 bases remained unmatched. CDR1 and CDR2 (germline): LNHDA, SQIVND (reference sequence). This CDR3 has 14 amino acids. CDR3 region: CASSIDRGQTEAFF. The DNA of the CDR3 is TGTGCCAGTAGTATAGACAGGGGGCAAACTGAAGCTTTCTTT.

This chain joins TRBV9 and TRBJ2-3; 10 bases line up with TRBD1. CDR1 SGDLS and CDR2 YYNGEE come from the germline V gene. V gave up 2 bases and J gave up 1 base; unmatched junction bases: 4. The CDR3 sequence is 16 residues long. CDR3 coding DNA: TGTGCCAGCAGCGTGTCCGGGACAGGGGGCACAGATACGCAGTATTTT. Residues: CASSVSGTGGTDTQYF.

This clone was counted only a few times. The chain uses TRBV7-9 and TRBJ2-1; TRBD2 aligns across 7 bases. This CDR3 spans 15 amino acids. Germline trimming cut 2 bases from V and 8 bases from J; bases unmatched to any gene: 9. Germline CDR1 reads SEHNR; CDR2 reads FQNEAQ (reference sequence). CDR3 residues: CASSLPGREGYEQFF. CDR3 DNA sequence: TGTGCCAGCAGCTTACCCGGCAGGGAGGGGTATGAGCAGTTCTTC.

In its sample, this clone was seen a few times. The chain has TRBV6-1 and TRBJ2-7; D possibly corresponds to TRBD2 (6 bases). CDR3 length equals 14 residues. The germline V gene encodes CDR1 MNHNS and CDR2 SASEGT. Between the trimmed V and J ends, which lost 4 bases and 0 bases, there was a span of 10 bases. The CDR3 spells CASSGGESSYEQYF. CDR3 coding DNA: TGTGCCAGCAGTGGGGGGGAGAGCTCCTACGAGCAGTACTTC.

J is TRBJ1-1 and V is TRBV30; 9 positions agree with TRBD1. CDR3 length: 12 amino acids. The J segment lost 10 bases and the V segment lost 1 base, leaving 4 bases of the junction unmatched. The germline gives CDR1 GTSNPN, CDR2 SVGIG (reference sequence). The CDR3 DNA reads TGTGCCTGGAGTGGGACAGGGGTAGGAGCTTTCTTT. Its protein product is CAWSGTGVGAFF.

The chain combines TRBV7-3 with TRBJ1-2; a weak D match, TRBD1 (6 bases). This CDR3 is 16 amino acids long. Germline assignment: CDR1 SGHTA and CDR2 FQGTGA. Trimming shortened V by 0 bases and J by 7 bases, and 18 bases separated the two germline ends. The chain's CDR3 is CASSLTGGAESSGYTF. As DNA, the CDR3 is TGTGCCAGCAGCTTAACGGGGGGGGCGGAATCGAGTGGCTACACCTTC.